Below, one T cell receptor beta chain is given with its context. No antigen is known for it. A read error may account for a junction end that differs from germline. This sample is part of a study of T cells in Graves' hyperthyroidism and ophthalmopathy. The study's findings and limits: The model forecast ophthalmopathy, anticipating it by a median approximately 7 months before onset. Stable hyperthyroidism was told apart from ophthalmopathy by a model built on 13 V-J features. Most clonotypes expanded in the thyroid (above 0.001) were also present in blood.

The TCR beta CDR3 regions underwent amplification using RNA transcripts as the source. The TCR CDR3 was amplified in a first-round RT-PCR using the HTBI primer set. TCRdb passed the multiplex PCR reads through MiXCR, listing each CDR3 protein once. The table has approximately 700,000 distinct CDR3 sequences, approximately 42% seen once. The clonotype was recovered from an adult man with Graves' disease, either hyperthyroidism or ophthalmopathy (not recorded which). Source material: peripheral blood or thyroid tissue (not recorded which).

The CDR3 is CVSSLDPGRGGNTIYF. CDR3 nucleotide sequence: TGTGTCAGCAGCTTAGATCCAGGGAGAGGTGGAAACACCATATATTTT. The chain combines TRBV7-9 with TRBJ1-3, with a possible D match to TRBD1 (5 bases). The CDR3 is made up of 16 amino acids. Germline assignment: CDR1 SEHNR and CDR2 FQNEAQ (reference sequence).